These 29 T cell receptor beta chains originate from one sample sequenced in a study of cytomegalovirus exposure and HLA in healthy donors. 13 Jbeta primers and 60 Vbeta primers were used for the PCR. Only in-frame clones appear in the TCRdb table, and some are missing; sequencing was by immunoSEQ multiplex PCR. The table records 150,000 or so clones, over 60% of them present only once. Material: PBMCs. These receptors all come from a woman aged 35 to 49 in good health and CMV-seronegative.

On this clone: One junction end does not reproduce the germline sequence, and a read error may be involved. The chain couples TRBV5-1 to TRBJ1-1; D is undetermined. Germline CDR1 is SGHRS and CDR2 is YFSETQ. The CDR3 covers 12 residues. The CDR3 protein is CASSLMGPEAFF. CDR3 bases: TGTGCCAGCAGCTTGATGGGCCCTGAAGCTTTCTTT. Full variable domain (missing parts from reference TRBV5-1 and TRBJ1-1): KAGVTQTPRYLIKTRGQQVTLSCSPISGHRSVSWYQQTPGQGLQFLFEYFSETQRNKGNFPGRFSGRQFSNSRSEMNVSTLELGDSALYLCASSLMGPEAFFGQGTRLTVV.

V usage is TRBV6-1 and J usage is TRBJ1-1, with TRBD1 matching over 10 bases. The CDR3 extends over 14 amino acids. With V trimmed by 6 bases and J by 5 bases, 6 bases remained unmatched. The germline CDR1 and CDR2 sequences are MNHNS and SASEGT. This CDR3 reads CASSRRTGGTEAFF. Written as DNA, the CDR3 is TGTGCCAGCAGCCGACGGACAGGGGGAACTGAAGCTTTCTTT.

The V and J genes are TRBV4-1 and TRBJ1-1; no clear D. V shed 1 base and J shed 1 base, with 13 bases lying between them. Germline assignment: CDR1 MGHRA and CDR2 YSYEKL. The CDR3 is 16 residues long. CDR3 in amino acids: CASSQGRGYGNTEAFF. Here the CDR3 DNA reads TGCGCCAGCAGCCAAGGACGAGGGTACGGGAACACTGAAGCTTTCTTT.

This clone was counted only a few times. The chain employs TRBV15 and TRBJ2-3; TRBD1 matches at 8 bases. CDR1 is LNHNV, CDR2 YYDKDF, per germline (reference sequence). Trimming at V came to 7 bases and at J to 6 bases, leaving 9 bases not matched to a gene. This CDR3 region has 14 residues. This chain's CDR3 is CATIQRQGLDTQYF. The CDR3 coding sequence is TGTGCCACCATTCAGCGACAGGGGCTGGATACGCAGTATTTT.

This clone was observed a single time. The chain joins TRBV5-1 to TRBJ1-2; 11 positions agree with TRBD1. This CDR3 region has 14 residues. Germline V gene data show CDR1 as SGHRS and CDR2 as YFSETQ. Trimming at V came to 4 bases and at J to 8 bases, leaving 7 bases not matched to a gene. CDR3 region: CASSAWDRGVGYTF. The CDR3 DNA is TGCGCCAGCAGCGCTTGGGACAGGGGGGTCGGCTACACCTTC.

V gene TRBV27 combines with J gene TRBJ2-3; D possibly corresponds to TRBD1 (6 bases). CDR1 and CDR2 from the germline V gene are MNHEY and SMNVEV (reference sequence). The CDR3 runs to 14 residues. V lost 6 bases to trimming and J lost 0 bases, with 10 bases between them. This CDR3 reads CASRGQTSTDTQYF. As DNA, the CDR3 is TGTGCCAGCAGAGGACAGACAAGCACAGATACGCAGTATTTT.

The chain couples TRBV19 to TRBJ2-2; perhaps TRBD1 as D (5 bases). Between the trimmed V and J ends, which lost 5 bases and 1 base, there was a span of 11 bases. The germline V gene encodes CDR1 LNHDA and CDR2 SQIVND (reference sequence). CDR3 length equals 15 residues. CDR3 coding DNA: TGTGCCAGTAGTTTGGGGCCACGGAACACCGGGGAGCTGTTTTTT. Amino acids: CASSLGPRNTGELFF.

The chain carries TRBV4-1 and TRBJ2-1; 10 bases map to TRBD2. Germline V gene sequence: CDR1 MGHRA, CDR2 YSYEKL. V shed 3 bases, J shed 0 bases, and the junction held 17 bases outside the gene matches. The CDR3 is 21 residues long. The CDR3 DNA sequence: TGCGCCAGCAGCCAGCGGTTGGCTGGACTAGCGGTGCCGAGCTCCTACAATGAGCAGTTCTTC. This sequence encodes CASSQRLAGLAVPSSYNEQFF.

The genes are TRBV7-8 and TRBJ2-5, with a possible D match to TRBD2 (7 bases). CDR3 length: 15 residues. V gave up 5 bases and J gave up 3 bases, with 16 bases separating them. Per the germline V gene, CDR1 is SGHVS and CDR2 is FQNEAQ. The CDR3 region is CASSVWGGPKETQYF. The DNA for the CDR3 is TGTGCCAGCAGCGTGTGGGGGGGGCCTAAAGAGACCCAGTACTTC. Full variable domain (outside the CDR3, taken from reference TRBV7-8 and TRBJ2-5): GAGVSQSPRYKVAKRGQDVALRCDPISGHVSLFWYQQALGQGPEFLTYFQNEAQLDKSGLPSDRFFAERPEGSVSTLKIQRTQQEDSAVYLCASSVWGGPKETQYFGPGTRLLVL.

The V call is TRBV5-1, the J call TRBJ1-3, with 7 positions matching TRBD1. The CDR3 is 13 residues long. With 5 bases clipped from V and 4 bases from J, the junction kept 3 bases outside the gene matches. Germline V gene lookup returns CDR1 SGHRS and CDR2 YFSETQ. Here the CDR3 reads CASRRDRGNTIYF. In DNA form, the CDR3 reads TGCGCCAGCAGGAGGGACAGAGGAAACACCATATATTTT.

The genes are TRBV7-9 and TRBJ1-4; D gene unclear. With 7 bases removed from V and 3 bases from J, the gap between germline ends came to 12 bases. Germline V lookup: CDR1 SEHNR, CDR2 FQNEAQ (reference sequence). The length of the CDR3 is 14 residues. The CDR3 spells CASTNGRANEKLFF. In nucleotides, the CDR3 is TGTGCCAGCACTAACGGGCGGGCTAATGAAAAACTGTTTTTT. Looking up the rest from reference TRBV7-9 and TRBJ1-4 gives the full variable domain: DTGVSQNPRHKITKRGQNVTFRCDPISEHNRLYWYRQTLGQGPEFLTYFQNEAQLEKSRLLSDRFSAERPKGSFSTLEIQRTEQGDSAMYLCASTNGRANEKLFFGSGTQLSVL.

This chain connects TRBV14 to TRBJ2-1; 8 bases agree with TRBD2. In germline, CDR1 is SGHDN, CDR2 FVKESK. The V and J ends lost 4 bases and 0 bases, in that order; junction bases with no gene match: 20. The CDR3 extends over 21 amino acids. CDR3 sequence: CASSPMTSERGPVSSYNEQFF. DNA for the CDR3: TGTGCCAGCAGCCCTATGACGTCGGAGCGGGGGCCGGTCAGCTCCTACAATGAGCAGTTCTTC.

The CDR3 spells CASSATGTGSETQYF. The CDR3 DNA sequence: TGTGCCAGCAGTGCCACCGGGACAGGGAGCGAGACCCAGTACTTC. The chain carries TRBV28 and TRBJ2-5; 9 bases align to TRBD1. The CDR3 totals 15 residues. The V segment lost 5 bases and the J segment 5 bases; nucleotides outside the gene matches: 9. CDR1 and CDR2 (germline): MDHEN, SYDVKM.

The rearrangement joins TRBV19 to TRBJ2-3, with 13 bases matching TRBD2. Trimming took 10 bases from V and 6 from J; bases not matched to a gene: 13. Germline loops: CDR1 LNHDA, CDR2 SQIVND (reference sequence). The CDR3 has 16 amino acids. Here the CDR3 DNA reads TGTGCCACGAAACCGGGACTAGCGGGGCGTGGGGATACGCAGTATTTT. Translated: CATKPGLAGRGDTQYF. The full variable domain, its missing parts supplied by reference TRBV19 and TRBJ2-3, is DGGITQSPKYLFRKEGQNVTLSCEQNLNHDAMYWYRQDPGQGLRLIYYSQIVNDFQKGDIAEGYSVSREKKESFPLTVTSAQKNPTAFYLCATKPGLAGRGDTQYFGPGTRLTVL.

This clone was detected a few times. The chain is built from TRBV6-5 and TRBJ1-2; D is perhaps TRBD1 (6 bases). Germline assignment: CDR1 MNHEY and CDR2 SVGAGI. V shed 5 bases and J shed 5 bases, with 12 bases lying between them. CDR3 length equals 13 residues. The CDR3 region is CASSEQGAYGYTF. CDR3 nucleotides: TGTGCCAGCAGTGAACAGGGTGCTTATGGCTACACCTTC.

This clone has a handful of counts. The rearrangement links TRBV27 to TRBJ1-1; D perhaps matches TRBD1 (6 bases). Trimming stripped 5 bases from V and 6 bases from J, with 16 bases between. The germline CDR1 and CDR2 sequences are MNHEY and SMNVEV (reference sequence). This CDR3 region has 14 residues. CDR3 DNA sequence: TGTGCCAGCAGTGCCCACAGGGAAGGGGCTGAAGCTTTCTTT. It codes for CASSAHREGAEAFF.

The rearrangement links TRBV7-9 to TRBJ2-5; no firm D call. This CDR3 spans 17 amino acids. The germline V gene has CDR1 SEHNR and CDR2 FQNEAQ (reference sequence). Between the trimmed V and J ends, which lost 4 bases and 5 bases, there was a span of 23 bases. The CDR3 DNA is TGTGCCAGCAGCTCTACCCGATGGCTCCGTGAGGAGGAGACCCAGTACTTC. The encoded protein is CASSSTRWLREEETQYF.

This clone was picked up one time. Its ends do not fully match the called genes, so a read error is possible. The CDR3 spells CASSLGARGGQKTQYF. The DNA for the CDR3 is TGTGCCAGCAGCTTGGGCGCGCGGGGGGGCCAAAAGACCCAGTACTTC. This sequence joins TRBV5-8 and TRBJ2-5; 9 bases map to TRBD2. Per the germline V gene, CDR1 is SGHTS and CDR2 is YDEGEE. The CDR3 covers 16 residues. The variable domain in full, with the rest retrieved from reference TRBV5-8 and TRBJ2-5, is EAGVTQSPTHLIKTRGQQATLRCSPISGHTSVYWYQQALGLGLQFLLWYDEGEERNRGNFPPRFSGRQFPNYSSELNVNALELEDSALYLCASSLGARGGQKTQYFGPGTRLLVL.

The CDR3 DNA sequence: TGCGCCAGCAGCTCCCAGCGGCGGTCAGAAAAACTGTTTTTT. The encoded protein is CASSSQRRSEKLFF. The chain combines TRBV5-1 with TRBJ1-4, with unresolved D. The germline gives CDR1 SGHRS, CDR2 YFSETQ. The CDR3 spans 14 residues. Between the trimmed V and J ends, which lost 3 bases and 8 bases, there was a span of 14 bases.

The DNA for the CDR3 is TGTGCCAGCAGTGTAACGGCAGGGGCTAATTCACCCCTCCACTTT. Its protein product is CASSVTAGANSPLHF. The chain joins TRBV2 to TRBJ1-6; possibly TRBD1 for D (6 bases). The CDR3 loop spans 15 amino acids. V lost 4 bases to trimming and J lost 6 bases, with 13 bases between them. CDR1 is SNHLY and CDR2 is FYNNEI in the germline V gene. The whole variable domain, filled in from reference TRBV2 and TRBJ1-6, reads EPEVTQTPSHQVTQMGQEVILRCVPISNHLYFYWYRQILGQKVEFLVSFYNNEISEKSEIFDDQFSVERPDGSNFTLKIRSTKLEDSAMYFCASSVTAGANSPLHFGNGTRLTVT.

The count of this clone is one. This chain links TRBV7-6 with TRBJ2-5; 10 bases align to TRBD1. The J call may be incorrect, as the DNA end agrees better with TRBJ2-7. This CDR3 has 16 residues. The germline V gene has CDR1 SGHVS and CDR2 FNYEAQ. The CDR3 region is CASTNPTGTGENEQYF. The DNA of the CDR3 is TGTGCCAGCACCAACCCAACCGGGACAGGGGAAAACGAGCAGTACTTC.

V is TRBV4-2 and J is TRBJ2-5; 12 bases align to TRBD1. Germline V gene data show CDR1 as LGHNA and CDR2 as YNFKEQ. CDR3 length: 19 residues. V lost 3 bases to trimming and J lost 2 bases; unmatched junction nucleotides: 13. The CDR3 DNA follows: TGTGCCAGCAGCCATTTTCTTGGGGGGGACAGGGGGCCACAAGAGACCCAGTACTTC. Translated: CASSHFLGGDRGPQETQYF.

V and J are TRBV11-2 and TRBJ1-3; no firm D call. Germline V CDR1 and CDR2: SGHAT, FQNNGV. The V and J ends lost 5 bases and 4 bases respectively, with 15 bases between them. The CDR3 consists of 15 residues. This CDR3 reads CASSPRSGDGNTIYF. For the CDR3, the DNA is TGTGCCAGCAGCCCACGTTCGGGAGACGGAAACACCATATATTTT.

J is TRBJ2-3 and V is TRBV12-5, with 9 bases that match TRBD1. In germline, CDR1 is LGHNT, CDR2 FRNRAP. V dropped 6 bases and J dropped 8; count of bases not matched to a gene: 3. This CDR3 comprises 12 residues. The CDR3 loop is CASGDRGGTQYF. The CDR3 nucleotides read TGTGCTAGTGGGGACAGGGGCGGTACGCAGTATTTT.

V is TRBV6-1 and J is TRBJ1-2; 7 bases are a match to TRBD1. This CDR3 is 14 amino acids long. Per the germline V gene, CDR1 is MNHNS and CDR2 is SASEGT. With 6 bases clipped from V and 5 bases from J, the junction kept 9 bases outside the gene matches. DNA of the CDR3: TGTGCCAGCAGCCCAGGGGGGACTGATTATGGCTACACCTTC. Translating it yields CASSPGGTDYGYTF.

The chain recombines TRBV6-1 with TRBJ2-7; TRBD2 is a possible D gene (6 bases). Germline CDR1 and CDR2: MNHNS and SASEGT. CDR3 length equals 14 residues. Trimming stripped 6 bases from V and 3 bases from J, with 15 bases between. CDR3 protein: CASRGGRLDYEQYF. In nucleotides, the CDR3 is TGTGCCAGCAGGGGGGGTAGGTTAGACTACGAGCAGTACTTC.

The rearrangement links TRBV18 to TRBJ2-7, with D perhaps TRBD1 (6 bases). Trimming left V 5 bases short and J 1 base short, with 9 bases between. The CDR3 spans 13 residues. Germline values: CDR1 KGHSH, CDR2 LQKENI. CDR3 sequence: CASSSGQSYEQYF. The CDR3 nucleotides are TGTGCCAGCTCATCCGGACAGTCCTACGAGCAGTACTTC.

The CDR3 nucleotides are TGTGCCAGCCTAGCGGGGGGCCTCACCGGGGAGCTGTTTTTT. Translating it yields CASLAGGLTGELFF. The genes are TRBV19 and TRBJ2-2; 11 bases match TRBD2. V was clipped by 9 bases and J by 4 bases; unmatched bases: 4. This CDR3 has 14 amino acids. The germline gives CDR1 LNHDA, CDR2 SQIVND (reference sequence).

The chain carries TRBV4-1 and TRBJ2-5, with 7 nucleotides matching TRBD1. The junction had 9 bases not matched to a gene; V was cut back by 0 bases and J by 2 bases. CDR3 length: 17 amino acids. Germline lookup yields CDR1 MGHRA and CDR2 YSYEKL. CDR3 loop: CASSQEPRDSQQETQYF. CDR3 bases: TGCGCCAGCAGCCAAGAACCTCGGGACAGCCAACAAGAGACCCAGTACTTC.